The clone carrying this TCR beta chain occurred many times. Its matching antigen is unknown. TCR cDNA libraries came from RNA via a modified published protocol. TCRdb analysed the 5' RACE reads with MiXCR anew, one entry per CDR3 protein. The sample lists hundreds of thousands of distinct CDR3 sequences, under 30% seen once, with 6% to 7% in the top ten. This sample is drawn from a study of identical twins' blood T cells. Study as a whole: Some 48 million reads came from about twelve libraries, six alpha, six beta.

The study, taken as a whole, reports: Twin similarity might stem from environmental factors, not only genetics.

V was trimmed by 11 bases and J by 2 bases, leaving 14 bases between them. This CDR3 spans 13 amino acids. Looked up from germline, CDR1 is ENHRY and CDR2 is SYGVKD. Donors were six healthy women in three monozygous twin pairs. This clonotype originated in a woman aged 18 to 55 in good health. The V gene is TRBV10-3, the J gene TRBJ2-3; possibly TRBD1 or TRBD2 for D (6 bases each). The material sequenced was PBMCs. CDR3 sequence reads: CAVRRGFTDTQYF. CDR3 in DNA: TGTGCCGTTAGGAGGGGGTTCACAGATACGCAGTATTTT.